The source of this TCR beta chain is a study of control samples from healthy donors and cancer patients. Profiling relied on immunoSEQ multiplex PCR, and the TCRdb table lists in-frame clones only, not all of them. The sample comprises about 100,000 clones, roughly nine tenths of which are singletons, and over 15% rests with the top ten. This clone was recorded only once. The junction differs from germline at one of its ends, possibly a read error. The clonotype originates from a woman in her forties or fifties in good health. Sequenced material: blood.

CDR3 DNA: TGTGCCAGCAGCTCCCCGTTCCTTTTGAACCCTGAAGCTTTCTTT. Amino acid sequence: CASSSPFLLNPEAFF. The V gene is TRBV7-9, the J gene TRBJ1-1; no clear D gene. CDR1 and CDR2 (germline): SEHNR, FQNEAQ (reference sequence). The CDR3 sequence is 15 residues long.